A single T cell receptor beta chain is shown here with its context. Antigen: not known. Individual cDNA molecules received unique molecular identifiers during library preparation. MiXCR was run by TCRdb on the 5' RACE reads, yielding one entry per CDR3 protein. The sample carries tens of thousands of distinct CDR3 sequences, 6.3% recorded once. These data originate in a study of early T cells in non-severe SARS-CoV-2 infection. Study-level information: Sequenced bulk RNA came from whole blood that was unsorted, and chains were unpaired.

Study observations and caveats: A preference for anti-spike CD8 responses marked VDJdb matching, which missed private and CD4 specificities.

The CDR3 totals 16 residues. V was clipped by 0 bases and J by 5 bases; unmatched bases: 6. Looked up from germline, CDR1 is SGDLS and CDR2 is YYNGEE. The specimen was whole blood. The receptor comes from an adult who was a healthcare worker with PCR-confirmed SARS-CoV-2 infection or an uninfected control (not recorded which). This chain connects TRBV9 to TRBJ2-1, with 9 bases lining up with TRBD2. The CDR3 sequence: CASSVEAASGDNEQFF. For the CDR3, the DNA is TGTGCCAGCAGCGTAGAGGCCGCTAGCGGGGACAATGAGCAGTTCTTC.